Listed below are T cell receptor beta chains from one sample, sequenced in a study of identical twins. TCRdb passed the 5' RACE reads through MiXCR, listing each CDR3 protein once. This sample has some 500,000 distinct CDR3 sequences; roughly 9.9% occur once, and the top ten carry roughly 3%. This same sample was also taken into another study, of yellow fever vaccine responses in identical twins.

Sequenced input: PBMCs. Receptor source: a woman between 18 and 30 years old in good health. The CDR3 runs from the conserved cysteine through the conserved F or W. Fields, in order: V gene, J gene, clone size, D gene, CDR3 protein, CDR3 DNA. D genes are given only for firm matches. Only some rows state a clone size, as once, few, many or a class for expanded clones.

v_gene: TRBV4-3; j_gene: TRBJ2-3; abundance: few; d_gene: NA; CDR3aa: CASSQDLTTDTQYF; CDR3nt: TGCGCCAGCAGCCAAGATCTAACCACAGATACGCAGTATTTT
v_gene: TRBV20-1; j_gene: TRBJ2-6; abundance: NA; d_gene: NA; CDR3aa: CSAITGANVLTF; CDR3nt: TGCAGTGCAATTACTGGGGCCAACGTCCTGACTTTC
v_gene: TRBV25-1; j_gene: TRBJ2-3; abundance: few; d_gene: NA; CDR3aa: CASSDLGQGPDTQYF; CDR3nt: TGTGCCAGCAGTGACCTGGGCCAGGGCCCAGATACGCAGTATTTT
v_gene: TRBV7-6; j_gene: TRBJ2-7; abundance: few; d_gene: NA; CDR3aa: CASSLDQTMSDEQYF; CDR3nt: TGTGCCAGCAGCTTAGATCAGACGATGAGCGACGAGCAGTACTTC
v_gene: TRBV12-3/TRBV12-4; j_gene: TRBJ2-5; abundance: many; d_gene: NA; CDR3aa: CASSFGQETQYF; CDR3nt: TGTGCCAGCAGCTTTGGGCAAGAGACCCAGTACTTC
v_gene: TRBV7-3; j_gene: TRBJ2-1; abundance: NA; d_gene: TRBD2; CDR3aa: CASSRGGIGNEQFF; CDR3nt: TGTGCCAGCAGCCGGGGGGGGATTGGCAATGAGCAGTTCTTC
v_gene: TRBV3-1; j_gene: TRBJ2-7; abundance: NA; d_gene: TRBD1; CDR3aa: CASSQGTGVSEQYF; CDR3nt: TGTGCCAGCAGCCAAGGGACAGGGGTAAGCGAGCAGTACTTC
v_gene: TRBV18; j_gene: TRBJ1-1; abundance: NA; d_gene: NA; CDR3aa: CASSPPDSRAFF; CDR3nt: TGTGCCAGCTCACCCCCCGATAGTCGAGCTTTCTTT
v_gene: TRBV7-8; j_gene: TRBJ2-5; abundance: NA; d_gene: TRBD1; CDR3aa: CASSSDRGGNQYF; CDR3nt: TGTGCCAGCAGCTCTGACAGGGGGGGGAACCAGTACTTC
v_gene: TRBV12-3/TRBV12-4; j_gene: TRBJ2-6; abundance: many; d_gene: NA; CDR3aa: CASTLGEEANVLTF; CDR3nt: TGTGCCAGCACCCTCGGGGAGGAGGCCAACGTCCTGACTTTC
v_gene: TRBV28; j_gene: TRBJ2-1; abundance: few; d_gene: TRBD2; CDR3aa: CASTGSGTVSSYNEQFF; CDR3nt: TGTGCCAGCACCGGGAGCGGGACTGTTAGCTCCTACAATGAGCAGTTCTTC
v_gene: TRBV12-2; j_gene: TRBJ2-3; abundance: NA; d_gene: NA; CDR3aa: CASRQPDLGPTADTQYF; CDR3nt: TGTGCAAGTCGCCAGCCCGACCTAGGTCCCACGGCAGATACGCAGTATTTT
v_gene: TRBV7-6; j_gene: TRBJ1-4; abundance: few; d_gene: TRBD1; CDR3aa: CASSLVRGPPTNEKLFF; CDR3nt: TGTGCCAGCAGCTTAGTCAGGGGGCCCCCAACTAATGAAAAACTGTTTTTT
v_gene: TRBV4-1; j_gene: TRBJ2-1; abundance: few; d_gene: TRBD2; CDR3aa: CASSSIAGGSNEQFF; CDR3nt: TGCGCCAGCAGTTCAATAGCGGGAGGGAGCAATGAGCAGTTCTTC
v_gene: TRBV6-6; j_gene: TRBJ2-3; abundance: many; d_gene: NA; CDR3aa: CASNKERHTDTQYF; CDR3nt: TGTGCCAGCAATAAGGAGAGGCACACAGATACGCAGTATTTT
v_gene: TRBV28; j_gene: TRBJ2-7; abundance: many; d_gene: TRBD2; CDR3aa: CASSLPWTSFTYEQYF; CDR3nt: TGTGCCAGCAGTTTACCCTGGACTAGCTTTACCTACGAGCAGTACTTC
v_gene: TRBV7-9; j_gene: TRBJ2-3; abundance: NA; d_gene: NA; CDR3aa: CASSQGLPGTDTQYF; CDR3nt: TGTGCCAGCAGCCAGGGCCTCCCCGGCACAGATACGCAGTATTTT
v_gene: TRBV7-2; j_gene: TRBJ2-1; abundance: few; d_gene: TRBD2; CDR3aa: CASSFLGLVGNEQFF; CDR3nt: TGTGCCAGCAGCTTTCTGGGACTAGTAGGTAATGAGCAGTTCTTC
v_gene: TRBV29-1; j_gene: TRBJ2-1; abundance: NA; d_gene: NA; CDR3aa: CSVEGGRNEQFF; CDR3nt: TGCAGCGTTGAAGGAGGGAGAAATGAGCAGTTCTTC
v_gene: TRBV15; j_gene: TRBJ2-7; abundance: NA; d_gene: TRBD1; CDR3aa: CATSRDRGQGSHEQYF; CDR3nt: TGTGCCACCAGCAGAGATCGGGGACAGGGGAGTCACGAGCAGTACTTC
v_gene: TRBV7-9; j_gene: TRBJ2-7; abundance: few; d_gene: TRBD1; CDR3aa: CASSLVPSGGAYEQYF; CDR3nt: TGTGCCAGCAGCTTAGTGCCCTCAGGGGGCGCGTACGAGCAGTACTTC
v_gene: TRBV6-1; j_gene: TRBJ2-2; abundance: many; d_gene: TRBD2; CDR3aa: CASRGLAVTGELFF; CDR3nt: TGTGCCAGCAGGGGACTAGCGGTCACCGGGGAGCTGTTTTTT
v_gene: TRBV3-1; j_gene: TRBJ2-7; abundance: few; d_gene: NA; CDR3aa: CASSQTSEYEQYF; CDR3nt: TGTGCCAGCAGCCAGACGTCCGAGTACGAGCAGTACTTC
v_gene: TRBV3-1; j_gene: TRBJ2-2; abundance: few; d_gene: NA; CDR3aa: CASSQGSRVSNTGELFF; CDR3nt: TGTGCCAGCAGCCAAGGCTCGCGAGTTTCGAACACCGGGGAGCTGTTTTTT
v_gene: TRBV6-4; j_gene: TRBJ2-1; abundance: NA; d_gene: NA; CDR3aa: CASSEGGVDEQFF; CDR3nt: TGTGCCAGCAGTGAAGGGGGGGTTGATGAGCAGTTCTTC
v_gene: TRBV29-1; j_gene: TRBJ2-3; abundance: many; d_gene: TRBD1; CDR3aa: CSVVGTVSTDTQYF; CDR3nt: TGCAGCGTGGTCGGGACAGTTAGCACAGATACGCAGTATTTT
v_gene: TRBV12-3/TRBV12-4; j_gene: TRBJ2-3; abundance: many; d_gene: TRBD2; CDR3aa: CASLQREGDTQYF; CDR3nt: TGTGCCAGCTTACAGCGGGAGGGGGATACGCAGTATTTT
v_gene: TRBV6-2/TRBV6-3; j_gene: TRBJ2-3; abundance: many; d_gene: NA; CDR3aa: CASSYTPGLADTQYF; CDR3nt: TGTGCCAGCAGTTACACTCCAGGGTTGGCAGATACGCAGTATTTT
v_gene: TRBV9; j_gene: TRBJ2-3; abundance: NA; d_gene: NA; CDR3aa: CATSAWGTDTQYF; CDR3nt: TGTGCCACCAGCGCTTGGGGGACAGATACGCAGTATTTT
v_gene: TRBV7-9; j_gene: TRBJ2-2; abundance: NA; d_gene: NA; CDR3aa: CASTGRGPGELFF; CDR3nt: TGTGCCAGCACCGGTCGGGGGCCCGGGGAGCTGTTTTTT
v_gene: TRBV29-1; j_gene: TRBJ2-2; abundance: many; d_gene: NA; CDR3aa: CSAPGAPNTGELFF; CDR3nt: TGCAGCGCACCGGGGGCCCCGAACACCGGGGAGCTGTTTTTT
v_gene: TRBV19; j_gene: TRBJ2-3; abundance: NA; d_gene: NA; CDR3aa: CASSIGRRMTDTQYF; CDR3nt: TGTGCCAGTAGTATTGGGAGGCGGATGACAGATACGCAGTATTTT
v_gene: TRBV7-3; j_gene: TRBJ2-7; abundance: NA; d_gene: TRBD1; CDR3aa: CASSFKGGQGYEQYF; CDR3nt: TGTGCCAGCAGCTTCAAAGGGGGACAGGGCTACGAGCAGTACTTC
v_gene: TRBV30; j_gene: TRBJ2-3; abundance: NA; d_gene: TRBD2; CDR3aa: CAWSPGLATDTQYF; CDR3nt: TGTGCCTGGAGTCCGGGACTAGCAACAGATACGCAGTATTTT
v_gene: TRBV2; j_gene: TRBJ2-1; abundance: many; d_gene: NA; CDR3aa: CASSVGDYNEQFF; CDR3nt: TGTGCCAGCAGTGTGGGGGACTACAATGAGCAGTTCTTC
v_gene: TRBV10-3; j_gene: TRBJ1-2; abundance: many; d_gene: TRBD1; CDR3aa: CAISESMRDQTGRQVGVYGYTF; CDR3nt: TGTGCCATCAGTGAGTCGATGAGGGACCAGACAGGGCGTCAGGTCGGAGTATATGGCTACACCTTC
v_gene: TRBV28; j_gene: TRBJ2-7; abundance: NA; d_gene: NA; CDR3aa: CASSFIGRGDEQYF; CDR3nt: TGTGCCAGCAGTTTCATCGGGAGAGGAGACGAGCAGTACTTC
v_gene: TRBV20-1; j_gene: TRBJ2-5; abundance: few; d_gene: TRBD2; CDR3aa: CSARPYFLPSGLQETQYF; CDR3nt: TGCAGTGCTAGGCCCTACTTCCTTCCTAGCGGACTTCAAGAGACCCAGTACTTC
v_gene: TRBV7-6; j_gene: TRBJ1-1; abundance: many; d_gene: TRBD1; CDR3aa: CASSFGTGDMNTEAFF; CDR3nt: TGTGCCAGCAGCTTCGGGACAGGGGACATGAACACTGAAGCTTTCTTT
v_gene: TRBV12-3/TRBV12-4; j_gene: TRBJ2-5; abundance: many; d_gene: NA; CDR3aa: CASSSPSGRGDKETQYF; CDR3nt: TGTGCCAGCAGTTCACCCTCGGGGCGCGGAGATAAAGAGACCCAGTACTTC
v_gene: TRBV5-1; j_gene: TRBJ2-2; abundance: few; d_gene: NA; CDR3aa: CASSYETDLYTGELFF; CDR3nt: TGCGCCAGCAGTTACGAAACAGATCTATACACCGGGGAGCTGTTTTTT
v_gene: TRBV5-1; j_gene: TRBJ1-5; abundance: NA; d_gene: TRBD1; CDR3aa: CASSLRPGTDTTDQPQHF; CDR3nt: TGCGCCAGCAGCTTGAGGCCCGGGACAGACACCACTGATCAGCCCCAGCATTTT
v_gene: TRBV6-2/TRBV6-3; j_gene: TRBJ2-5; abundance: few; d_gene: NA; CDR3aa: CASSYDLRDIYPRETQYF; CDR3nt: TGTGCCAGCAGTTACGACCTCCGGGACATCTACCCTCGGGAGACCCAGTACTTC
v_gene: TRBV5-4; j_gene: TRBJ2-7; abundance: NA; d_gene: NA; CDR3aa: CASSLWSGPASYEQYF; CDR3nt: TGTGCCAGCAGCTTGTGGTCTGGACCAGCCTCCTACGAGCAGTACTTC
v_gene: TRBV7-9; j_gene: TRBJ2-2; abundance: few; d_gene: TRBD2; CDR3aa: CASGIASGSLTGELFF; CDR3nt: TGTGCCAGCGGCATTGCTAGCGGGAGTCTCACCGGGGAGCTGTTTTTT
v_gene: TRBV30; j_gene: TRBJ1-1; abundance: few; d_gene: NA; CDR3aa: CAWSGLRRTNTGAFF; CDR3nt: TGTGCCTGGAGTGGATTAAGGCGAACGAACACTGGAGCTTTCTTT
v_gene: TRBV20-1; j_gene: TRBJ2-1; abundance: many; d_gene: TRBD2; CDR3aa: CSARGLANNEQFF; CDR3nt: TGCAGTGCTAGGGGACTAGCGAACAATGAGCAGTTCTTC
v_gene: TRBV7-3; j_gene: TRBJ2-1; abundance: NA; d_gene: TRBD2; CDR3aa: CASSFGTSGGDEQFF; CDR3nt: TGTGCCAGCAGCTTTGGGACTAGCGGGGGGGATGAGCAGTTCTTC
v_gene: TRBV2; j_gene: TRBJ2-3; abundance: few; d_gene: TRBD2; CDR3aa: CASSSSGRQTDTQYF; CDR3nt: TGTGCCAGCAGTAGTAGCGGGAGGCAAACAGATACGCAGTATTTT
v_gene: TRBV29-1; j_gene: TRBJ2-3; abundance: few; d_gene: NA; CDR3aa: CSAEGRGRGTDTQYF; CDR3nt: TGCAGCGCCGAAGGCAGGGGTAGGGGCACAGATACGCAGTATTTT
v_gene: TRBV6-5; j_gene: TRBJ1-1; abundance: NA; d_gene: NA; CDR3aa: CASSYGGRGVEAFF; CDR3nt: TGTGCCAGCAGTTACGGGGGGCGCGGAGTTGAAGCTTTCTTT
v_gene: TRBV9; j_gene: TRBJ1-6; abundance: NA; d_gene: NA; CDR3aa: CASSVGAGVDSPLHF; CDR3nt: TGTGCCAGCAGCGTAGGGGCAGGAGTGGATTCACCCCTCCACTTT
v_gene: TRBV27; j_gene: TRBJ1-3; abundance: NA; d_gene: TRBD1; CDR3aa: CASSLSGDRVRRNTIYF; CDR3nt: TGTGCCAGCAGTTTATCGGGCGACAGGGTACGAAGAAACACCATATATTTT